The 9 T cell receptor beta chains presented below share a single source sample, sequenced in a study of T-cell memory formation after mild COVID-19. Each CDR3 protein gets one entry after TCRdb re-called the 5' RACE reads with MiXCR. The sample gives around 370,000 distinct CDR3 sequences, roughly 20% of which show up once; under 15% is in the top ten. The sample consisted of PBMCs or a T cell subset sorted from them (not recorded which). The receptor set was obtained from an adult woman who had mild COVID-19 (a few samples of this study predate the infection). Cell type and time point are not known.

This clonotype was observed a few times. This chain connects TRBV7-8 to TRBJ2-3, with D possibly called TRBD1 or TRBD2 (5 bases each). CDR1 SGHVS and CDR2 FQNEAQ come from the germline V gene. The germline V and J ends were trimmed by 4 bases and 4 bases, with 15 bases remaining between them. CDR3 size: 15 residues. The CDR3 loop reads CASSSLHRGPDTQYF. The DNA of the CDR3 is TGTGCCAGCAGCTCGCTCCATCGGGGACCAGATACGCAGTATTTT.

This clonotype was observed a few times. The V and J genes are TRBV12-3 or TRBV12-4 and TRBJ2-3; 12 nucleotides match TRBD2. The CDR3 sequence is 16 residues long. Germline trimming cut 6 bases from V and 0 bases from J; bases unmatched to any gene: 4. CDR3: CASSLAGGLSTDTQYF. The CDR3 coding sequence is TGTGCCAGCAGCCTAGCGGGGGGGCTTAGCACAGATACGCAGTATTTT.

This clonotype was counted once. The J gene is TRBJ2-7, the V gene TRBV11-2, with a weak D call TRBD1 (6 bases). This CDR3 comprises 13 residues. The germline CDR1 and CDR2 sequences are SGHAT and FQNNGV. V lost 5 bases to trimming and J lost 2 bases, with 10 bases between them. The CDR3 protein is CASSRGGTYEQYF. In DNA, the CDR3 is TGTGCCAGCAGCAGAGGGGGAACCTACGAGCAGTACTTC.

The gene calls are TRBV12-3 or TRBV12-4 and TRBJ2-7; 7 bases map to TRBD1. The CDR3 runs 13 residues. The V and J ends lost 4 bases and 6 bases, in that order; junction bases with no gene match: 6. The CDR3 bases are TGTGCCAGCAGTTCAACAGGGGTGGCCGAGCAGTACTTC. The encoded protein is CASSSTGVAEQYF.

V gene TRBV5-1 combines with J gene TRBJ2-1; D unclear. This CDR3 has 14 residues. V was shortened by 0 bases and J by 5 bases, with 9 bases between the two germline ends. Germline V lookup: CDR1 SGHRS, CDR2 YFSETQ. CDR3 nucleotides: TGCGCCAGCAGCTTGGGCGAGAAGCACAATGAGCAGTTCTTC. As protein: CASSLGEKHNEQFF.

In its sample, this clonotype was seen a few times. The V call is TRBV5-1, the J call TRBJ2-2; D is possibly TRBD1 (5 bases). V dropped 5 bases and J dropped 5 bases, with 7 bases sitting between them. Germline V CDR1 and CDR2: SGHRS, YFSETQ. The CDR3 contains 12 residues. The CDR3 bases are TGCGCCAGCAGGACAGTTACCGGGGAGCTGTTTTTT. It yields the protein CASRTVTGELFF.

This clonotype was seen only a few times. The rearrangement links TRBV9 to TRBJ2-7; 8 bases match TRBD1. The CDR3 length is 14 residues. From germline, CDR1 is SGDLS and CDR2 YYNGEE. V was clipped by 5 bases and J by 5 bases; unmatched bases: 9. CDR3 amino acids: CASSRQGANHEQYF. CDR3 sequence (DNA): TGTGCCAGCAGTCGGCAGGGGGCAAACCACGAGCAGTACTTC.

Written as DNA, the CDR3 is TGCAGTGCTAGGAGGCAGGGGAACACCGGGGAGCTGTTTTTT. Translating gives CSARRQGNTGELFF. V usage is TRBV20-1 and J usage is TRBJ2-2, with D maybe TRBD1 (5 bases). This CDR3 is built from 14 residues. Germline CDR1 is DFQATT and CDR2 is SNEGSKA (reference sequence). Deletions cut 3 bases from V and 1 base from J, with 9 bases between.

This chain joins TRBV5-6 and TRBJ1-1; D is perhaps TRBD1 (6 bases). V lost 2 bases, J lost 4 bases, and 15 bases lay in between. Per the germline V gene, CDR1 is SGHDT and CDR2 is YYEEEE. CDR3 length: 15 amino acids. The CDR3 DNA reads as TGTGCCAGCAGCTTAACAGGCAAAGGGGGCACTGAAGCTTTCTTT. Translation gives CASSLTGKGGTEAFF.